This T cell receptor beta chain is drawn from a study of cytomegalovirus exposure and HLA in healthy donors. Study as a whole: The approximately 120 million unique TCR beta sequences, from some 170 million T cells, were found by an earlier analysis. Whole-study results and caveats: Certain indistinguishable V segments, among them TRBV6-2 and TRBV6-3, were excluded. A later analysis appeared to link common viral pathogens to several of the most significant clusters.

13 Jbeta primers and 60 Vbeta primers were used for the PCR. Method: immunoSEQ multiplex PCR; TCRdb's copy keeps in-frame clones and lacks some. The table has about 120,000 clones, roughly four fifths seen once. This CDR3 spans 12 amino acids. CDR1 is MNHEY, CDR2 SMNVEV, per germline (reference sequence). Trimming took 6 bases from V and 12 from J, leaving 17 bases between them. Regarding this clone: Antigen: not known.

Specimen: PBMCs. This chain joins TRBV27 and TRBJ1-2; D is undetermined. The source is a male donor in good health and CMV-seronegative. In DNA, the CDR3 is TGTGCCAGCAGACTCCCGGAGGGCCCGAACACCTTC. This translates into CASRLPEGPNTF.